The 6 T cell receptor beta chains presented below share a single source sample, sequenced in a study of cytomegalovirus exposure and HLA in healthy donors. Data came from immunoSEQ multiplex PCR; TCRdb stores just in-frame clones and leaves some out. The sample holds about 220,000 clones; 85% to 95% are singletons and the top ten take approximately 0.99%. Source material: PBMCs. These receptors were taken from a woman between 18 and 29 years old in good health and CMV-seronegative.

The V call is TRBV5-4, the J call TRBJ2-7; D uncertain. Germline values: CDR1 SGHNT, CDR2 YYREEE (reference sequence). V dropped 4 bases and J dropped 0 bases, with 11 bases sitting between them. This CDR3 comprises 14 residues. The CDR3: CASSQDGPSYEQYF. The CDR3 coding sequence is TGTGCCAGCAGCCAGGATGGGCCCTCCTACGAGCAGTACTTC.

This chain joins TRBV5-1 and TRBJ1-1; TRBD1 aligns across 9 bases. The germline CDR1 and CDR2 sequences are SGHRS and YFSETQ. The CDR3 has 14 residues. Unmatched junction bases numbered 7, after V lost 4 bases and J lost 6 bases. CDR3 amino acids: CASSPTGGIAEAFF. DNA of the CDR3: TGCGCCAGCAGCCCGACAGGGGGTATCGCTGAAGCTTTCTTT. Variable domain in full (rest from reference TRBV5-1 and TRBJ1-1): KAGVTQTPRYLIKTRGQQVTLSCSPISGHRSVSWYQQTPGQGLQFLFEYFSETQRNKGNFPGRFSGRQFSNSRSEMNVSTLELGDSALYLCASSPTGGIAEAFFGQGTRLTVV.

This chain links TRBV5-5 with TRBJ1-2; 9 bases map to TRBD1. Looked up from germline, CDR1 is SGHKS and CDR2 is YYEKEE (reference sequence). Trimming took 4 bases from V and 5 from J; bases not matched to a gene: 18. This CDR3 has 18 amino acids. The CDR3 spells CASSALGTGTPQLYGYTF. For the CDR3, the DNA is TGTGCCAGCAGCGCTCTAGGGACAGGGACCCCACAGTTATATGGCTACACCTTC.

This clone was counted a single time. The chain combines TRBV11-2 with TRBJ1-1; the match to TRBD1 covers 7 bases. CDR3 size: 14 residues. Germline V gene lookup returns CDR1 SGHAT and CDR2 FQNNGV. Trimming cost V 5 bases and J 6 bases; bases outside gene matches: 9. The CDR3 DNA is TGTGCCAGCAGCACCACAGGGGTGAAGTCTGAAGCTTTCTTT. Its protein product is CASSTTGVKSEAFF.

The chain combines TRBV6-1 with TRBJ2-7, with D perhaps matching TRBD1 (5 bases). V lost 11 bases, J lost 4 bases, and 18 bases lay in between. Per the germline V gene, CDR1 is MNHNS and CDR2 is SASEGT. This CDR3 region has 13 residues. The CDR3 nucleotides read TGTGCCGGGGCTTGGGGAACGGTATACGAGCAGTACTTC. It codes for CAGAWGTVYEQYF.

This clone came up a few times. The chain employs TRBV27 and TRBJ2-7; TRBD1 matches at 7 bases. The germline V gene encodes CDR1 MNHEY and CDR2 SMNVEV (reference sequence). The CDR3 is 15 residues long. V shed 5 bases, J shed 2 bases, and the junction held 9 bases outside the gene matches. The CDR3 DNA is TGTGCCAGCAGTACCGAGGGGGCGGACACCTACGAGCAGTACTTC. Translation: CASSTEGADTYEQYF.